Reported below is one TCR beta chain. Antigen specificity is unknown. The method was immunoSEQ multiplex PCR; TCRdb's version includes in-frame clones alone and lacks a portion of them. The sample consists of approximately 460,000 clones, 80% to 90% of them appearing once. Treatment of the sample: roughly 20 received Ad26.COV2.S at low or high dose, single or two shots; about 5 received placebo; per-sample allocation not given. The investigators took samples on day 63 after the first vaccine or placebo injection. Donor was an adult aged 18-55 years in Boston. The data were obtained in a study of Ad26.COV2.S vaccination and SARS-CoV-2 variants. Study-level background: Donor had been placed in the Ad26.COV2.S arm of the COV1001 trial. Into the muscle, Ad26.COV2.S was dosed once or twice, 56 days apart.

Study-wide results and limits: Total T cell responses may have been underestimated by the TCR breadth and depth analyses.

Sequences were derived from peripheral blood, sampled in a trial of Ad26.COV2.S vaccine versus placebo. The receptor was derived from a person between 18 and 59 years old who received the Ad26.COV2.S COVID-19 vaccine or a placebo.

The CDR3 loop is CATSDRAGGPYEQFF. In DNA, the CDR3 is TGTGCCACCAGTGACCGAGCGGGAGGGCCATATGAGCAGTTCTTC. The chain recombines TRBV24-1 with TRBJ2-1, with 10 bases that match TRBD2. The germline V gene encodes CDR1 KGHDR and CDR2 SFDVKD. Trimming took 4 bases from V and 8 from J; bases not matched to a gene: 7. The CDR3 loop spans 15 amino acids.